These 16 T cell receptor beta chains share one sample of origin, sequenced in a study of cytomegalovirus exposure and HLA in healthy donors. In the PCR, 60 Vbeta and 13 Jbeta primers were used. Assay: immunoSEQ multiplex PCR; the TCRdb copy retains only in-frame clones and omits some. The sample carries 200,000 or so clones, about 82% recorded once. The sequencing input was PBMCs. The receptors were gathered from a man in his thirties or forties in good health and CMV-seronegative.

V is TRBV9 and J is TRBJ2-1; 10 nucleotides agree with TRBD2. CDR1 is SGDLS, CDR2 YYNGEE, per germline. V lost 3 bases, J lost 7 bases, and 7 bases stayed unmatched. The CDR3 sequence is 15 residues long. The CDR3 loop reads CASSASGGEGNEQFF. CDR3 bases: TGTGCCAGCAGCGCCAGCGGGGGGGAGGGAAATGAGCAGTTCTTC.

V usage is TRBV5-8 and J usage is TRBJ1-2; 7 bases match TRBD1. Losses at the gene ends were 1 base for V and 0 bases for J; bases not matched to a gene: 3. Germline loops: CDR1 SGHTS, CDR2 YDEGEE. The CDR3 has 15 amino acids. For the CDR3, the DNA is TGTGCCAGCAGCTTGTACGGGACAGCTAACTATGGCTACACCTTC. Translated, it gives CASSLYGTANYGYTF.

The V gene is TRBV19, the J gene TRBJ2-5; 13 bases are a match to TRBD2. The germline V gene has CDR1 LNHDA and CDR2 SQIVND (reference sequence). V shed 5 bases and J 4 bases; nucleotides not matched to a gene: 4. The CDR3 loop spans 15 amino acids. DNA of the CDR3: TGTGCCAGTAGTCCACGGACTAGCGGGGGAGAGACCCAGTACTTC. Its translation is CASSPRTSGGETQYF. The full variable domain, in which reference TRBV19 and TRBJ2-5 provide the parts outside the CDR3, is DGGITQSPKYLFRKEGQNVTLSCEQNLNHDAMYWYRQDPGQGLRLIYYSQIVNDFQKGDIAEGYSVSREKKESFPLTVTSAQKNPTAFYLCASSPRTSGGETQYFGPGTRLLVL.

The table lists this clone with a count of one. The chain recombines TRBV14 with TRBJ2-7; 8 bases match TRBD2. CDR3 length: 18 residues. Germline lookup yields CDR1 SGHDN and CDR2 FVKESK. Trimming removed 1 base from V and 3 bases from J; junction bases left unmatched: 14. CDR3 bases: TGTGCCAGCAGCCAAGTAGGAAGTTGGAAGGGACTAGGCTACGAGCAGTACTTC. This gives the protein CASSQVGSWKGLGYEQYF.

The chain joins TRBV5-1 to TRBJ1-3, with 8 bases lining up with TRBD1. V was clipped by 4 bases and J by 1 base; unmatched bases: 4. Germline loops: CDR1 SGHRS, CDR2 YFSETQ. CDR3 size: 15 residues. The CDR3 DNA reads TGCGCCAGCAGCCAATGGACAGGGTCTGGAAACACCATATATTTT. Residues: CASSQWTGSGNTIYF.

Of note for this clone: The junction and the germline gene differ at one end; a read error may be behind it. The chain joins TRBV7-7 to TRBJ2-5, with 8 bases matching TRBD1. The CDR3 is 18 residues long. Germline V gene data show CDR1 as SSHAT and CDR2 as FNYEAQ (reference sequence). The DNA of the CDR3 is TGTGCTAGCAGCTTAATTCCCGGACAGGGCTTGTACCAAGAGACCCAGTACTTC. It is translated as CASSLIPGQGLYQETQYF.

The V and J genes are TRBV19 and TRBJ2-3, with D possibly matching TRBD1 (5 bases). Germline CDR1 reads LNHDA; CDR2 reads SQIVND (reference sequence). This CDR3 has 18 amino acids. V was pared by 6 bases and J by 1 base, with 23 bases between. CDR3 amino acids: CASSQAGRVGIRTDTQYF. The DNA for the CDR3 is TGTGCCAGTAGCCAAGCCGGCAGGGTAGGAATCCGCACAGATACGCAGTATTTT.

V usage is TRBV6-5 and J usage is TRBJ1-2; 10 bases map to TRBD1. CDR3 length equals 14 residues. The J segment lost 7 bases and the V segment lost 6 bases, leaving 8 bases of the junction unmatched. Germline V CDR1 and CDR2: MNHEY, SVGAGI. The CDR3 reads CASRGVGQGSGYTF. CDR3 coding DNA: TGTGCCAGCAGGGGGGTGGGACAGGGGTCTGGCTACACCTTC.

V gene TRBV5-1 combines with J gene TRBJ2-3, with 9 bases lining up with TRBD2. After removal of 4 bases from V and 1 base from J, the junction contained 13 bases not matched to a gene. The V gene's germline CDR1 is SGHRS and CDR2 YFSETQ. The CDR3 sequence is 18 residues long. CDR3 DNA: TGCGCCAGCAGCCAGTTGGTCCTTTTAGCGGGGGGCACAGATACGCAGTATTTT. Translating gives CASSQLVLLAGGTDTQYF. Combining the CDR3 with reference TRBV5-1 and TRBJ2-3 gives the whole variable domain KAGVTQTPRYLIKTRGQQVTLSCSPISGHRSVSWYQQTPGQGLQFLFEYFSETQRNKGNFPGRFSGRQFSNSRSEMNVSTLELGDSALYLCASSQLVLLAGGTDTQYFGPGTRLTVL.

This chain uses TRBV6-1 with TRBJ2-1; TRBD2 aligns across 14 bases. Losses at the gene ends were 2 bases for V and 10 bases for J; bases not matched to a gene: 16. The CDR3 sequence is 19 residues long. CDR1 and CDR2 from the germline V gene are MNHNS and SASEGT. Here the CDR3 DNA reads TGTGCCAGCAGTGAACCTGGGACTAGCGGGGGACCAGGAATAGTCGAGCAGTTCTTC. This encodes CASSEPGTSGGPGIVEQFF.

This clone was picked up one time. The chain joins TRBV15 to TRBJ2-3; D ambiguous. The CDR3 totals 15 residues. V lost 0 bases to trimming and J lost 0 bases, with 7 bases between them. CDR1 and CDR2 from the germline V gene are LNHNV and YYDKDF (reference sequence). CDR3: CATSRDISSTDTQYF. In nucleotides, the CDR3 is TGTGCCACCAGCAGAGATATCTCTAGCACAGATACGCAGTATTTT. Full variable domain (outside the CDR3, taken from reference TRBV15 and TRBJ2-3): DAMVIQNPRYQVTQFGKPVTLSCSQTLNHNVMYWYQQKSSQAPKLLFHYYDKDFNNEADTPDNFQSRRPNTSFCFLDIRSPGLGDTAMYLCATSRDISSTDTQYFGPGTRLTVL.

The V call is TRBV15, the J call TRBJ1-4; the D is unclear. The V end lost 5 bases, the J end lost 8 bases, and 9 bases lay between the germline ends. The CDR3 spans 12 residues. The germline gives CDR1 LNHNV, CDR2 YYDKDF (reference sequence). CDR3 nucleotides: TGTGCCACCAGCGGTCGGGAAGAAAAACTGTTTTTT. As protein: CATSGREEKLFF.

This chain uses TRBV11-3 with TRBJ2-3; D might be TRBD1 (5 bases). The CDR3 is 16 amino acids. The ends were cut back, 1 base at V and 2 bases at J, with 13 bases in the middle. Germline-derived CDR1 and CDR2 are SGHNT and YENEEA. CDR3 protein: CASSLGGRASTDTQYF. The CDR3 coding sequence is TGTGCCAGCAGCTTAGGGGGCAGGGCATCCACAGATACGCAGTATTTT.

The rearrangement joins TRBV7-9 to TRBJ1-2, with D possibly TRBD1 on 6 matching bases. The V and J ends lost 3 bases and 2 bases respectively, with 13 bases between them. The CDR3 covers 15 residues. Germline assignment: CDR1 SEHNR and CDR2 FQNEAQ (reference sequence). The CDR3 sequence is CASSFPDRPNYGYTF. DNA of the CDR3: TGTGCCAGCAGCTTTCCAGACAGGCCCAACTATGGCTACACCTTC. Complete variable domain (other parts from reference TRBV7-9 and TRBJ1-2): DTGVSQNPRHKITKRGQNVTFRCDPISEHNRLYWYRQTLGQGPEFLTYFQNEAQLEKSRLLSDRFSAERPKGSFSTLEIQRTEQGDSAMYLCASSFPDRPNYGYTFGSGTRLTVV.

The rearrangement links TRBV6-5 to TRBJ1-2, with 7 positions matching TRBD1. CDR3 length: 16 amino acids. The V segment lost 2 bases and the J segment 5 bases; nucleotides outside the gene matches: 11. From germline, CDR1 is MNHEY and CDR2 SVGAGI. The CDR3 sequence: CASSYETGAPLYGYTF. The CDR3 DNA follows: TGTGCCAGCAGTTACGAAACAGGGGCCCCACTATATGGCTACACCTTC.

V is TRBV10-2 and J is TRBJ1-2; 8 bases map to TRBD1. Looked up from germline, CDR1 is WSHSY and CDR2 is SAAADI. Trimming cost V 7 bases and J 4 bases; bases outside gene matches: 14. The CDR3 totals 16 residues. This CDR3 is CASKAGETGVSYGYTF. The CDR3 coding sequence is TGCGCCAGCAAGGCGGGGGAGACAGGGGTTAGCTATGGCTACACCTTC.